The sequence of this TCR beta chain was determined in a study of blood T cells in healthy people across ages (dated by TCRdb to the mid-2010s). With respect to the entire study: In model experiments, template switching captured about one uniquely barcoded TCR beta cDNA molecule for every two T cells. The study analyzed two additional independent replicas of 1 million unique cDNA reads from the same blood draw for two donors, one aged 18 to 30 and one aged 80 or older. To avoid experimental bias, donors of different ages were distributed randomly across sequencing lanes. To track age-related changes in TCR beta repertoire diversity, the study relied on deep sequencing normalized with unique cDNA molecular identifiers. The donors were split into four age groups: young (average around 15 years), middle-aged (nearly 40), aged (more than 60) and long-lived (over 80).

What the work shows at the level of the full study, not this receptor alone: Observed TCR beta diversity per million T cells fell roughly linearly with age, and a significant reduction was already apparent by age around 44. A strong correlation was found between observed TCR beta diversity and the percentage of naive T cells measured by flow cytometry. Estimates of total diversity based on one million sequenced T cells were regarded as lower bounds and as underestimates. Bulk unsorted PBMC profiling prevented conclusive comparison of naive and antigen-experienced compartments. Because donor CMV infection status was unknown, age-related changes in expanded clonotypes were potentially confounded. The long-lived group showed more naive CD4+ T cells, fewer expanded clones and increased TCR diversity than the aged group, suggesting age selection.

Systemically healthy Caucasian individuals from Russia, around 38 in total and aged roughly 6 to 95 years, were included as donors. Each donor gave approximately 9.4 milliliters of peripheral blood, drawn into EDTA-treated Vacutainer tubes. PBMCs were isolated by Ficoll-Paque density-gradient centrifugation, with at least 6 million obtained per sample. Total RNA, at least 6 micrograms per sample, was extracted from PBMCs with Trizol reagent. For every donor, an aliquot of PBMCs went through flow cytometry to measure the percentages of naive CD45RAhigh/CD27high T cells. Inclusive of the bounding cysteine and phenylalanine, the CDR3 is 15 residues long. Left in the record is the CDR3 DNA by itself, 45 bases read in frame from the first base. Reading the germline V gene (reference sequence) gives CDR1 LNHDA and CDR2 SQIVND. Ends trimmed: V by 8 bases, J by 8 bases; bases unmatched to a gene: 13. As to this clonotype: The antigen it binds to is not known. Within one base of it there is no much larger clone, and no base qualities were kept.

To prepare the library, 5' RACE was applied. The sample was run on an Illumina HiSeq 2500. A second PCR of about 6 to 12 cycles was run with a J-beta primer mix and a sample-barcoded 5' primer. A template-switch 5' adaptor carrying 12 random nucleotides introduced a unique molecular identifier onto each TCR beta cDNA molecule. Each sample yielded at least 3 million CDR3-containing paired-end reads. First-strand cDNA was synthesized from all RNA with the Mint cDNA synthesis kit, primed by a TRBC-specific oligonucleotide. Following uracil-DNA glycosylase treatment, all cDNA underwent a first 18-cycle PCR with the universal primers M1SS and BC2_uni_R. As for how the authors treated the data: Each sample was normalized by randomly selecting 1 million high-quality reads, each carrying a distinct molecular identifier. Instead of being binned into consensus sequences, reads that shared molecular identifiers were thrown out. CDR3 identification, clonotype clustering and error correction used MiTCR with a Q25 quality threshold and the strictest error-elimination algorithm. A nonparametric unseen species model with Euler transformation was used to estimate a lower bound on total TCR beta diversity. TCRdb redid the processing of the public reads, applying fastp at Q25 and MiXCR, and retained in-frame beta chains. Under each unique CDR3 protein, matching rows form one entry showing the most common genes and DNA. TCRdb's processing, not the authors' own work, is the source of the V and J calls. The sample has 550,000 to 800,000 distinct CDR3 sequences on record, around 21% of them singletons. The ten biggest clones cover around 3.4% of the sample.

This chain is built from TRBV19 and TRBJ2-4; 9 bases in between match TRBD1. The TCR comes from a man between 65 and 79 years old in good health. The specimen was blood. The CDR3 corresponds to CASVRSPGQGDIQYF. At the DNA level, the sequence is TGTGCCAGTGTTCGGTCCCCGGGACAGGGAGACATTCAGTACTTC. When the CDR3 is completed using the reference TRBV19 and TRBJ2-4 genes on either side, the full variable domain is DGGITQSPKYLFRKEGQNVTLSCEQNLNHDAMYWYRQDPGQGLRLIYYSQIVNDFQKGDIAEGYSVSREKKESFPLTVTSAQKNPTAFYLCASVRSPGQGDIQYFGAGTRLSVL.